Below, 14 T cell receptor beta chains from the same sample are listed, as sequenced in a study of blood T cell repertoires in COVID-19. Here immunoSEQ multiplex PCR was the method, and the copy in TCRdb shows in-frame clones only, minus some. The data contain about 130,000 clones, about 86% of them seen just once; the ten biggest clones take up less than 2.5%. Sequenced: PBMCs or T cells enriched from blood (not recorded which). The receptors originated from a woman in her forties or fifties who had recovered from COVID-19.

This chain connects TRBV7-8 to TRBJ1-4; the match to TRBD1 covers 7 bases. The CDR3 totals 15 residues. Per germline, CDR1 SGHVS and CDR2 FQNEAQ. The junction had 10 bases not matched to a gene; V was cut back by 4 bases and J by 8 bases. The CDR3: CASSSLRTGGEKLFF. As DNA, the CDR3 is TGTGCCAGCAGCTCCCTCCGGACAGGTGGGGAAAAACTGTTTTTT.

The V gene is TRBV3-1 (or the pseudogene TRBV3-2), the J gene TRBJ1-2; D perhaps matches TRBD1 (5 bases). This CDR3 is built from 15 residues. The V gene lost 2 bases and the J gene lost 4 bases, with 14 bases spanning the gap. The germline V gene has CDR1 LGHDT and CDR2 YNNKEL (reference sequence). In DNA form, the CDR3 reads TGTGCCAGCAGCCAACCCAAGGGGTGGGGCTATGGCTACACCTTC. The encoded protein is CASSQPKGWGYGYTF.

This clone was detected only once. The chain couples TRBV25-1 to TRBJ2-1, with unresolved D. This CDR3 region has 14 residues. Trimming stripped 7 bases from V and 7 bases from J, with 17 bases between. CDR1 and CDR2 from the germline V gene are MGHDK and SYGVNS. The CDR3 DNA reads as TGTGCCAGCAAAATCTGGGCGTGTCGGAATGAGCAGTTCTTC. Translation gives CASKIWACRNEQFF.

The gene calls are TRBV14 and TRBJ2-5; TRBD2 agrees at 13 bases. V dropped 0 bases and J dropped 8; count of bases not matched to a gene: 9. Germline V gene lookup returns CDR1 SGHDN and CDR2 FVKESK. CDR3 length: 17 amino acids. Written as DNA, the CDR3 is TGTGCCAGCAGCCAAGATCCAACTAGCGGGGGGGGACCCACCCAGTACTTC. The encoded protein is CASSQDPTSGGGPTQYF.

This clone has only one observation. The chain carries TRBV12-5 and TRBJ2-1; TRBD2 aligns across 8 bases. The CDR3 spans 15 residues. The trim removed 4 bases at V and 8 bases at J, leaving 10 bases unmatched. Germline V gene lookup returns CDR1 LGHNT and CDR2 FRNRAP. The CDR3, as DNA: TGTGCTAGTGGTTCCCCTCGGGAGGGGAGACATGAGCAGTTCTTC. Its protein is CASGSPREGRHEQFF.

This CDR3 reads CAWGPQGHEQYF. The DNA for the CDR3 is TGTGCCTGGGGCCCCCAGGGCCACGAGCAGTACTTC. The V call is TRBV30, the J call TRBJ2-7; D might be TRBD1 (5 bases). With 5 bases removed from V and 5 bases from J, the gap between germline ends came to 13 bases. CDR1 and CDR2 from the germline V gene are GTSNPN and SVGIG (reference sequence). This CDR3 comprises 12 residues.

V usage is TRBV18 and J usage is TRBJ2-7, with 9 positions matching TRBD1. After removal of 4 bases from V and 3 bases from J, the junction contained 13 bases not matched to a gene. This CDR3 spans 17 amino acids. CDR1 and CDR2 from the germline V gene are KGHSH and LQKENI. This CDR3 is CASSLGEGQGVGYEQYF. CDR3 in DNA: TGTGCCAGCTCACTCGGGGAGGGACAGGGTGTCGGCTACGAGCAGTACTTC. The full variable domain, rest sourced from reference TRBV18 and TRBJ2-7, is NAGVMQNPRHLVRRRGQEARLRCSPMKGHSHVYWYRQLPEEGLKFMVYLQKENIIDESGMPKERFSAEFPKEGPSILRIQQVVRGDSAAYFCASSLGEGQGVGYEQYFGPGTRLTVT.

This clone has only one observation. The chain joins TRBV15 to TRBJ2-7, with 8 nucleotides matching TRBD2. There are 15 residues in the CDR3. The J segment lost 6 bases and the V segment lost 0 bases, leaving 7 bases of the junction unmatched. Germline V CDR1 and CDR2: LNHNV, YYDKDF (reference sequence). CDR3 in DNA: TGTGCCACCAGCAGAGATCAGGCACTAGCGGCCGAGCAGTACTTC. Its protein is CATSRDQALAAEQYF.

The chain carries TRBV19 and TRBJ1-5, with 7 bases lining up with TRBD1. V lost 6 bases, J lost 7 bases, and 6 bases stayed unmatched. The CDR3 extends over 13 amino acids. Germline V gene sequence: CDR1 LNHDA, CDR2 SQIVND (reference sequence). CDR3 coding DNA: TGTGCCAGTAGGGAGGGGGCGGGGCAGCCCCAGCATTTT. Amino acids: CASREGAGQPQHF.

The chain combines TRBV7-6 with TRBJ1-1; D gene ambiguous. V lost 1 base, J lost 1 base, and 4 bases lay in between. The CDR3 is 13 amino acids. Germline lookup yields CDR1 SGHVS and CDR2 FNYEAQ. The CDR3 region is CASSLGRNTEAFF. DNA for the CDR3: TGTGCCAGCAGCTTAGGGAGGAACACTGAAGCTTTCTTT.

The chain links TRBV7-2 to TRBJ2-2, with 9 nucleotides matching TRBD1. The CDR3 extends over 14 amino acids. The J segment lost 6 bases and the V segment lost 6 bases, leaving 5 bases of the junction unmatched. Germline assignment: CDR1 SGHTA and CDR2 FQGNSA. The CDR3 here is CASRRQGGSGELFF. DNA for the CDR3: TGTGCCAGCAGGAGACAGGGGGGATCCGGGGAGCTGTTTTTT. Full variable domain (outside the CDR3, taken from reference TRBV7-2 and TRBJ2-2): GAGVSQSPSNKVTEKGKDVELRCDPISGHTALYWYRQSLGQGLEFLIYFQGNSAPDKSGLPSDRFSAERTGGSVSTLTIQRTQQEDSAVYLCASRRQGGSGELFFGEGSRLTVL.

This chain links TRBV19 with TRBJ1-4, with TRBD1 matching over 7 bases. Germline V gene data show CDR1 as LNHDA and CDR2 as SQIVND (reference sequence). This CDR3 comprises 13 residues. Trimming took 5 bases from V and 8 from J; bases not matched to a gene: 5. The CDR3 DNA sequence: TGTGCCAGTAGTGCGGGGACAGAAGAAAAACTGTTTTTT. Translated: CASSAGTEEKLFF.

The chain has TRBV6-5 and TRBJ1-2, with 11 positions matching TRBD1. The CDR3 sequence is 14 residues long. Germline V gene sequence: CDR1 MNHEY, CDR2 SVGAGI. V shed 2 bases, J shed 7 bases, and the junction held 3 bases outside the gene matches. CDR3 nucleotides: TGTGCCAGCAGTTACGGACAGGGGGCTTTTGGCTACACCTTC. Translated, it gives CASSYGQGAFGYTF.

The chain links TRBV6-5 to TRBJ2-7; the match to TRBD1 covers 9 bases. CDR1 and CDR2 from the germline V gene are MNHEY and SVGAGI. J was trimmed by 0 bases and V by 2 bases; bases with no gene match: 5. The CDR3 extends over 16 amino acids. In DNA form, the CDR3 reads TGTGCCAGCAGTTACGGAAAGGGACAGGGCTCCTACGAGCAGTACTTC. Residues: CASSYGKGQGSYEQYF.